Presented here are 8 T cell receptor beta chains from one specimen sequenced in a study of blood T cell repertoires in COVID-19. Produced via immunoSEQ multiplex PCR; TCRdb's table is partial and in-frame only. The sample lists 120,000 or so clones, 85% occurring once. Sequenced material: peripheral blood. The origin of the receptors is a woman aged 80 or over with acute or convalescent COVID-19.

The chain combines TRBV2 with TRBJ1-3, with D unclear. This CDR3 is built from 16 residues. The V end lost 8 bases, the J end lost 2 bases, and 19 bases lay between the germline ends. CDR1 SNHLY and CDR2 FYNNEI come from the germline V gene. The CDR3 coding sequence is TGTGCCAGCGGGTCTTCCGGGGATCTTCCTGGAAACACCATATATTTT. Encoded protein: CASGSSGDLPGNTIYF. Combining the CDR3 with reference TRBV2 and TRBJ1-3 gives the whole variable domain EPEVTQTPSHQVTQMGQEVILRCVPISNHLYFYWYRQILGQKVEFLVSFYNNEISEKSEIFDDQFSVERPDGSNFTLKIRSTKLEDSAMYFCASGSSGDLPGNTIYFGEGSWLTVV.

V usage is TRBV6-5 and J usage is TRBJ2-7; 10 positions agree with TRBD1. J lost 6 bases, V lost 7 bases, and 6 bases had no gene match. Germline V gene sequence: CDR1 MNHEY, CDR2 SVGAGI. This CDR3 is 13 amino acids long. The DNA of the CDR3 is TGTGCCAGCACCCGGGACAGGGGCGGCGAGCAGTACGTC. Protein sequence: CASTRDRGGEQYV.

CDR3 in amino acids: CASSSHRLSGNTIYF. In DNA form, the CDR3 reads TGTGCCAGCAGTTCCCACAGGCTATCTGGAAACACCATATATTTT. V usage is TRBV28 and J usage is TRBJ1-3, with D possibly matching TRBD1 (5 bases). The CDR3 sequence is 15 residues long. Per the germline V gene, CDR1 is MDHEN and CDR2 is SYDVKM. Trimming pared 4 bases from V and 1 base from J, leaving 11 bases between.

CDR3: CASSTGDGGYTF. The DNA of the CDR3 is TGTGCCAGCAGCACCGGAGATGGGGGCTACACCTTC. This chain links TRBV7-3 with TRBJ1-2; D uncertain. V was clipped by 5 bases and J by 8 bases, with 12 bases between them. From germline, CDR1 is SGHTA and CDR2 FQGTGA. The CDR3 consists of 12 residues.

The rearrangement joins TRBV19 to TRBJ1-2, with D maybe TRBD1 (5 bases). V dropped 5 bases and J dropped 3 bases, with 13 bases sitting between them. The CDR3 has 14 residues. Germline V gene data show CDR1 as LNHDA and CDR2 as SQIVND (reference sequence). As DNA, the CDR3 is TGTGCCAGTAGTTCAGGAGGGGATCACTATGGCTACACCTTC. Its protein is CASSSGGDHYGYTF. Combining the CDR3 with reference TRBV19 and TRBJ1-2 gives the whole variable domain DGGITQSPKYLFRKEGQNVTLSCEQNLNHDAMYWYRQDPGQGLRLIYYSQIVNDFQKGDIAEGYSVSREKKESFPLTVTSAQKNPTAFYLCASSSGGDHYGYTFGSGTRLTVV.

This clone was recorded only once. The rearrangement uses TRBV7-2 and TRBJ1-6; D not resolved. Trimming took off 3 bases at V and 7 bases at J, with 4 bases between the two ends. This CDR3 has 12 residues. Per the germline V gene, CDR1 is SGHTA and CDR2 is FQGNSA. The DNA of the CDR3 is TGTGCCAGCAGCTTTCTCAATTCACCCCTCCACTTT. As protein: CASSFLNSPLHF.

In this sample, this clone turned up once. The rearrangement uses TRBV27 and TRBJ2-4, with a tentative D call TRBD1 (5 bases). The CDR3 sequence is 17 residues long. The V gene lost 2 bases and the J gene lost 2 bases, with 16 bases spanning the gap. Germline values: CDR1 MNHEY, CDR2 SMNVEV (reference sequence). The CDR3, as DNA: TGTGCCAGCAGTTTAGGGTGGGGCGCAGCGACCAAAAACATTCAGTACTTC. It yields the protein CASSLGWGAATKNIQYF.

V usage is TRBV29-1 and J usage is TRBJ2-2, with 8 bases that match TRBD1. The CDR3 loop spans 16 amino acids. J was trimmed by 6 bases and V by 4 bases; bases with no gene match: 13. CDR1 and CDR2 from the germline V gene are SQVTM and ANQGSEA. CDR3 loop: CSVGLRQGALPGELFF. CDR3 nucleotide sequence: TGCAGCGTTGGTCTCAGGCAGGGGGCACTTCCCGGGGAGCTGTTTTTT.